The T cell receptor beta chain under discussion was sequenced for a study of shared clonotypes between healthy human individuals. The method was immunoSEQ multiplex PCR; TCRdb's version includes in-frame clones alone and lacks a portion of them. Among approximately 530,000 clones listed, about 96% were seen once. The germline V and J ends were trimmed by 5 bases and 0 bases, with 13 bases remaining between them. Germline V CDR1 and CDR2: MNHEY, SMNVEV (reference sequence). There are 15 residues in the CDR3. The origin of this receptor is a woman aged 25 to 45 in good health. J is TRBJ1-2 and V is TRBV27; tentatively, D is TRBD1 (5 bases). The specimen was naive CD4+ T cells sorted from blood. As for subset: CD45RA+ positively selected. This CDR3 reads CASSLMWGANYGYTF. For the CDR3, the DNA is TGTGCCAGCAGTCTTATGTGGGGGGCTAACTATGGCTACACCTTC.